This TCR beta chain emerged from a study of siplizumab effects on memory and regulatory T cells. Profiling relied on immunoSEQ multiplex PCR, and the TCRdb table lists in-frame clones only, not all of them. The sample lists 95,000 to 100,000 clones; 85% to 95% were seen once. The CDR3 runs 14 residues. Trimming cost V 1 base and J 7 bases, with 14 bases left between them. Germline V gene sequence: CDR1 SGDLS, CDR2 YYNGEE. This TCR was sampled from a human donor in good health. The chain joins TRBV9 to TRBJ1-1; tentative D call: TRBD1 (5 bases). Sequences were obtained from non-Treg CD4+ T cells sorted from blood. CDR3 nucleotides: TGTGCCAGCAGCGTAATCGGGCAGGGTGGTGAAGCTTTCTTT. As protein: CASSVIGQGGEAFF.